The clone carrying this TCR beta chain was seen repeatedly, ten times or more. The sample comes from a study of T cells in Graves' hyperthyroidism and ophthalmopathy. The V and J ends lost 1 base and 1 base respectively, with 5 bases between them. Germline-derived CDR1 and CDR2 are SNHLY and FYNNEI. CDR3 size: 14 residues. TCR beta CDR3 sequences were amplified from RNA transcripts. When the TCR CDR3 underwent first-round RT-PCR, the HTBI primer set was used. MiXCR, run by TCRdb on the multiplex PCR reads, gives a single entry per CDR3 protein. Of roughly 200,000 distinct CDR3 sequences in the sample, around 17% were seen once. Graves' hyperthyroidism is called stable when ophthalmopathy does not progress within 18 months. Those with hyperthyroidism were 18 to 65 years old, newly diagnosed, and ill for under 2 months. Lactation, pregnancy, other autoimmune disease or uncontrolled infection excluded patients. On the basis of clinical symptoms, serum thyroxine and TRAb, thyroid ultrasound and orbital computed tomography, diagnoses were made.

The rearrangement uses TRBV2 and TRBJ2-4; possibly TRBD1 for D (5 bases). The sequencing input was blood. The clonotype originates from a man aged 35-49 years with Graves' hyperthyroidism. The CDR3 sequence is CASSEGGAKNIQYF. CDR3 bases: TGTGCCAGCAGTGAAGGGGGCGCCAAAAACATTCAGTACTTC.